Each of the 21 T cell receptor beta chains below was sequenced from the same sample in a study of blood T cell repertoires in COVID-19 (dated by TCRdb to 2020 to 2021). The library was prepared using the immunoSEQ multiplex PCR assay. The clones in this table, taken by TCRdb from immuneACCESS, are in-frame only. Not every clone is retained; where verified, under half of the shortfall comes from an unresolved V gene, and the cause of the rest is unknown. Counted in this sample were over 90,000 clones; around nine tenths of them appeared once. The ten biggest clones cover 3% of the sample. The sequencing sample was made of peripheral blood. All receptors derive from a man aged 50 to 60 with active or convalescent COVID-19.

This clone has only one observation. The chain's CDR3 is CASSLAGVNEQFF. In nucleotides, the CDR3 is TGCGCCAGCAGCTTGGCCGGAGTGAATGAGCAGTTCTTC. The rearrangement links TRBV5-1 to TRBJ2-1; D is uncertain. The CDR3 sequence is 13 residues long. V lost 0 bases, J lost 7 bases, and 8 bases lay in between. Germline V CDR1 and CDR2: SGHRS, YFSETQ.

The rearrangement uses TRBV19 and TRBJ1-5; tentative D call: TRBD1 (5 bases). This CDR3 comprises 15 residues. Trimming removed 8 bases from V and 7 bases from J, with 21 bases in between. CDR1 LNHDA and CDR2 SQIVND come from the germline V gene (reference sequence). CDR3 bases: TGTGCCAGTCGACACTGGGAGGGACTCTGGCAGCCCCAGCATTTT. It is translated as CASRHWEGLWQPQHF.

The chain is built from TRBV19 and TRBJ1-2; TRBD1 aligns across 9 bases. The CDR3 has 15 amino acids. The junction had 6 bases not matched to a gene; V was cut back by 3 bases and J by 4 bases. From germline, CDR1 is LNHDA and CDR2 SQIVND (reference sequence). CDR3 bases: TGTGCCAGTAGTATCCCGGGACAGGGTCTCTATGGCTACACCTTC. This gives the protein CASSIPGQGLYGYTF.

A single count supports this clone. The chain is built from TRBV6-5 and TRBJ1-6; unclear D gene. Deletions cut 0 bases from V and 7 bases from J, with 7 bases between. Germline CDR1 reads MNHEY; CDR2 reads SVGAGI. This CDR3 has 14 amino acids. Written as DNA, the CDR3 is TGTGCCAGCAGTTACTCGACGGGGAATTCACCCCTCCACTTT. This codes for CASSYSTGNSPLHF.

The chain uses TRBV27 and TRBJ1-6, with D possibly TRBD1 on 6 matching bases. The length of the CDR3 is 16 residues. CDR1 and CDR2 (germline): MNHEY, SMNVEV (reference sequence). V lost 5 bases and J lost 4, with 15 bases in between. CDR3 residues: CASSPGDRSYNSPLHF. CDR3 DNA sequence: TGTGCCAGCAGTCCTGGTGACAGGTCTTATAATTCACCCCTCCACTTT.

There are a few counts of this clone. The chain combines TRBV5-4 with TRBJ2-5, with 8 nucleotides matching TRBD2. Germline trimming cut 2 bases from V and 4 bases from J; bases unmatched to any gene: 7. CDR3 length: 15 amino acids. Germline values: CDR1 SGHNT, CDR2 YYREEE (reference sequence). In nucleotides, the CDR3 is TGTGCCAGCAGCTTAGGAGCGGGGGAAGGAGAGACCCAGTACTTC. Amino acids: CASSLGAGEGETQYF. Supplemented by reference TRBV5-4 and TRBJ2-5, the full variable domain reads ETGVTQSPTHLIKTRGQQVTLRCSSQSGHNTVSWYQQALGQGPQFIFQYYREEENGRGNFPPRFSGLQFPNYSSELNVNALELDDSALYLCASSLGAGEGETQYFGPGTRLLVL.

The chain recombines TRBV6-1 with TRBJ2-5; 8 bases fit TRBD2. Per germline, CDR1 MNHNS and CDR2 SASEGT. There are 17 residues in the CDR3. Trimming at V came to 0 bases and at J to 5 bases, leaving 11 bases not matched to a gene. CDR3 coding DNA: TGTGCCAGCAGTGAAGCTGGGTGGGTAGCGGGGCCGGAGACCCAGTACTTC. This gives the protein CASSEAGWVAGPETQYF.

The chain combines TRBV9 with TRBJ2-2; TRBD2 matches at 8 bases. The CDR3 runs 15 residues. Germline V gene sequence: CDR1 SGDLS, CDR2 YYNGEE. V lost 4 bases and J lost 5; bases outside the gene matches: 7. The CDR3 reads CASSPGGAGTGELFF. The CDR3 nucleotides read TGTGCCAGCAGCCCCGGGGGGGCTGGGACCGGGGAGCTGTTTTTT.

The V gene is TRBV7-2, the J gene TRBJ2-2; a possible D gene is TRBD1 (6 bases). Trimming took off 3 bases at V and 4 bases at J, with 12 bases between the two ends. Germline V gives CDR1 SGHTA, CDR2 FQGNSA. This CDR3 is built from 15 residues. DNA for the CDR3: TGTGCCAGCAGCTTCGCAGGGGCGAGCACCGGGGAGCTGTTTTTT. Residues: CASSFAGASTGELFF.

The CDR3 sequence: CASSKGQGYGYTF. The CDR3 DNA reads as TGTGCCAGCAGCAAGGGACAGGGCTATGGCTACACCTTC. The chain carries TRBV3-1 (or the pseudogene TRBV3-2) and TRBJ1-2; the match to TRBD1 covers 9 bases. J was trimmed by 4 bases and V by 5 bases; bases with no gene match: 2. This CDR3 is built from 13 residues. Germline values: CDR1 LGHDT, CDR2 YNNKEL (reference sequence).

The table lists this clone with a count of one. The CDR3 here is CASSIWASGAQETQYF. CDR3 in DNA: TGTGCCAGTAGTATTTGGGCTAGCGGGGCCCAAGAGACCCAGTACTTC. The chain links TRBV19 to TRBJ2-5, with 9 positions matching TRBD2. This CDR3 comprises 16 residues. V was clipped by 3 bases and J by 1 base; unmatched bases: 6. In germline, CDR1 is LNHDA, CDR2 SQIVND (reference sequence).

A word on this clone: The same CDR3 arises from other DNA sequences in this sample as well. The chain couples TRBV20-1 to TRBJ2-7; D might be TRBD1 (5 bases). V was shortened by 3 bases and J by 7 bases, with 10 bases between the two germline ends. From germline, CDR1 is DFQATT and CDR2 SNEGSKA (reference sequence). This CDR3 is 11 amino acids long. The CDR3: CSASSGHEQYV. CDR3 sequence (DNA): TGCAGTGCTAGTTCAGGGCATGAGCAGTACGTC.

This rearrangement joins TRBV7-8 to TRBJ2-7; TRBD1 agrees at 9 bases. Per germline, CDR1 SGHVS and CDR2 FQNEAQ. Unmatched junction bases numbered 6, after V lost 5 bases and J lost 4 bases. There are 14 residues in the CDR3. CDR3 DNA: TGTGCCAGCAGCGTGGACAGGGGACATTACGAGCAGTACGTC. Translating gives CASSVDRGHYEQYV.

The V and J genes are TRBV4-3 and TRBJ1-1; TRBD1 aligns across 9 bases. The CDR3 length is 14 residues. The V gene end was trimmed by 3 bases and the J gene end by 5 bases; junction bases not matched to a gene: 4. Germline V gene sequence: CDR1 LGHNA, CDR2 YSLEER. The CDR3 region is CASSHLGQGTEAFF. The CDR3 nucleotides are TGCGCCAGCAGCCACCTCGGACAGGGGACTGAAGCTTTCTTT.

The chain combines TRBV6-1 with TRBJ1-5; TRBD1 matches 8 bases. This CDR3 region has 15 residues. V shed 1 base and J 11 bases; nucleotides not matched to a gene: 10. The germline V gene encodes CDR1 MNHNS and CDR2 SASEGT. The CDR3 loop is CASSEGDRGGGAQHF. In DNA form, the CDR3 reads TGTGCCAGCAGTGAAGGTGACAGGGGCGGAGGAGCCCAGCATTTT.

V is TRBV20-1 and J is TRBJ1-1; the D is unclear. This CDR3 is 11 amino acids long. Germline V gene sequence: CDR1 DFQATT, CDR2 SNEGSKA (reference sequence). V gave up 3 bases and J gave up 7 bases, with 9 bases separating them. Here the CDR3 reads CSASSGHEAFF. CDR3 sequence (DNA): TGCAGTGCTAGTTCCGGTCATGAAGCTTTCTTT.

The chain couples TRBV7-8 to TRBJ2-7; D might be TRBD2 (6 bases). CDR3 length equals 19 residues. V lost 0 bases, J lost 4 bases, and 25 bases lay in between. Germline CDR1 SGHVS, CDR2 FQNEAQ. The DNA for the CDR3 is TGTGCCAGCAGCTTAGCCGAATATGGGGCGGGATCAGGTTCGTACGAGCAGTACGTC. Translating gives CASSLAEYGAGSGSYEQYV.

V gene TRBV6-5 combines with J gene TRBJ2-3, with D perhaps TRBD2 (5 bases). The CDR3 is made up of 14 amino acids. Looked up from germline, CDR1 is MNHEY and CDR2 is SVGAGI. Trimming removed 5 bases at V and 5 bases at J, with 14 bases between. CDR3 sequence: CASSPYAREDTQYF. CDR3 nucleotide sequence: TGTGCCAGCAGTCCGTACGCCCGGGAAGATACGCAGTATTTT.

The chain uses TRBV3-1 (or the pseudogene TRBV3-2) and TRBJ2-3; 13 bases match TRBD2. CDR1 is LGHDT, CDR2 YNNKEL, per germline (reference sequence). The CDR3 extends over 17 amino acids. Trimming took 3 bases from V and 5 from J; bases not matched to a gene: 8. The CDR3 DNA follows: TGTGCCAGCAGCCAGAACAGGGGACTAGCGGGACAAGATACGCAGTATTTT. It yields the protein CASSQNRGLAGQDTQYF.

The V call is TRBV19, the J call TRBJ2-2, with TRBD1 identical over 7 bases. Germline V gene lookup returns CDR1 LNHDA and CDR2 SQIVND (reference sequence). The CDR3 has 15 residues. Trimming removed 6 bases from V and 1 base from J; junction bases left unmatched: 5. The CDR3 coding sequence is TGTGCCAGTAGAGGGACAGAGCAGAACACCGGGGAGCTGTTTTTT. Its translation is CASRGTEQNTGELFF.

This clone was seen a few times. V is TRBV12-3 or TRBV12-4 and J is TRBJ1-2; D gene unclear. The CDR3 runs to 13 residues. V lost 3 bases, J lost 4 bases, and 9 bases lay in between. CDR3 bases: TGTGCCAGCAGTTTTAAGAACAGCTATGGCTACACCTTC. Protein product: CASSFKNSYGYTF.